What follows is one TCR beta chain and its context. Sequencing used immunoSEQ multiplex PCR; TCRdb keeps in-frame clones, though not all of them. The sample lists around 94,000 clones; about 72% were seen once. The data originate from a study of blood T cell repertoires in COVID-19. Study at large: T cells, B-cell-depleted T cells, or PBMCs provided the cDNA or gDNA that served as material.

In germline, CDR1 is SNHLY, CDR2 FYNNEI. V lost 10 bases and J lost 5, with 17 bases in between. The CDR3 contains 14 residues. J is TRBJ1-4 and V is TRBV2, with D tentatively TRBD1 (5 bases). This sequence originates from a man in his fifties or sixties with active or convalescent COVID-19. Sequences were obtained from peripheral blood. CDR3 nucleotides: TGTGCCACTCGACCCCAGGGCGTGAATGAAAAACTGTTTTTT. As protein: CATRPQGVNEKLFF. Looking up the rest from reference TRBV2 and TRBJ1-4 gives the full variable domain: EPEVTQTPSHQVTQMGQEVILRCVPISNHLYFYWYRQILGQKVEFLVSFYNNEISEKSEIFDDQFSVERPDGSNFTLKIRSTKLEDSAMYFCATRPQGVNEKLFFGSGTQLSVL.